One and the same sample provided the 22 T cell receptor beta chains below, sequenced in a study of PD-L1 blockade in urothelial cancer. Using immunoSEQ multiplex PCR, the repertoire was profiled, and TCRdb retains in-frame clones only, with some absent. The sample consists of 55,000 to 70,000 clones, approximately 80% of them appearing once. This specimen consisted of PBMCs, obtained around atezolizumab (anti-PD-L1) treatment. The receptors stem from a man between 65 and 85 years old with urothelial cancer.

The rearrangement links TRBV6-5 to TRBJ1-1; D gene unclear. The CDR3 covers 15 residues. In germline, CDR1 is MNHEY, CDR2 SVGAGI. V was shortened by 0 bases and J by 5 bases, with 13 bases between the two germline ends. The CDR3 DNA is TGTGCCAGCAGTTACTCGGCGATACGGGTGACTGAAGCTTTCTTT. It translates to CASSYSAIRVTEAFF.

This clone was seen many times. The rearrangement links TRBV19 to TRBJ2-7; D is perhaps TRBD1 (5 bases). Germline CDR1 is LNHDA and CDR2 is SQIVND (reference sequence). CDR3 length: 12 amino acids. V was shortened by 3 bases and J by 7 bases, with 10 bases between the two germline ends. This CDR3 is CASSMKGREQYF. The CDR3 coding sequence is TGTGCCAGTAGTATGAAGGGGCGGGAGCAGTACTTC.

The chain carries TRBV7-2 and TRBJ1-2; D is ambiguous. The CDR3 has 14 amino acids. CDR1 is SGHTA, CDR2 FQGNSA, per germline. With 4 bases removed from V and 5 bases from J, the gap between germline ends came to 14 bases. The CDR3 sequence is CASSSGGLTYGYTF. The CDR3, as DNA: TGTGCCAGCAGCTCCGGCGGGCTGACGTATGGCTACACCTTC. Full variable domain (outside the CDR3, taken from reference TRBV7-2 and TRBJ1-2): GAGVSQSPSNKVTEKGKDVELRCDPISGHTALYWYRQSLGQGLEFLIYFQGNSAPDKSGLPSDRFSAERTGGSVSTLTIQRTQQEDSAVYLCASSSGGLTYGYTFGSGTRLTVV.

This clone showed up just once. This CDR3 reads CASSVGQGVSGELFF. The CDR3, as DNA: TGTGCCAGCAGCGTAGGACAGGGAGTATCCGGGGAGCTGTTTTTT. This sequence joins TRBV9 and TRBJ2-2, with 7 bases that match TRBD1. CDR1 and CDR2 from the germline V gene are SGDLS and YYNGEE. V shed 0 bases, J shed 6 bases, and the junction held 5 bases outside the gene matches. The CDR3 runs 15 residues.

This sequence joins TRBV7-9 and TRBJ1-1, with 7 bases identical to TRBD1. The junction had 2 bases not matched to a gene; V was cut back by 4 bases and J by 0 bases. Germline values: CDR1 SEHNR, CDR2 FQNEAQ (reference sequence). The CDR3 extends over 14 amino acids. CDR3 loop: CASSWGQMNTEAFF. In DNA, the CDR3 is TGTGCCAGCAGCTGGGGACAGATGAACACTGAAGCTTTCTTT.

V and J are TRBV9 and TRBJ2-1; possible D gene TRBD2, 6 bases. Germline-derived CDR1 and CDR2 are SGDLS and YYNGEE. The CDR3 is 15 amino acids. The V end was cut by 0 bases, the J end by 8 bases, with 15 bases between. CDR3 coding DNA: TGTGCCAGCAGCGTAGGCGGGGAGTCGTGGTATGAGCAGTTCTTC. This encodes CASSVGGESWYEQFF. Full variable domain (outside the CDR3, taken from reference TRBV9 and TRBJ2-1): DSGVTQTPKHLITATGQRVTLRCSPRSGDLSVYWYQQSLDQGLQFLIQYYNGEERAKGNILERFSAQQFPDLHSELNLSSLELGDSALYFCASSVGGESWYEQFFGPGTRLTVL.

The chain carries TRBV7-9 and TRBJ1-1; 7 bases align to TRBD1. The germline CDR1 and CDR2 sequences are SEHNR and FQNEAQ (reference sequence). The CDR3 totals 15 residues. Trimming removed 3 bases from V and 4 bases from J; junction bases left unmatched: 8. CDR3 amino acids: CASSFQGVDLTEAFF. The CDR3 region has the DNA TGTGCCAGCAGCTTTCAGGGGGTCGACCTCACTGAAGCTTTCTTT.

The chain links TRBV28 to TRBJ1-5; D might be TRBD1 (6 bases). Germline values: CDR1 MDHEN, CDR2 SYDVKM. The CDR3 is 15 residues long. The V end was cut by 2 bases, the J end by 4 bases, with 12 bases between. CDR3 in DNA: TGTGCCAGCAGTTTAGGGTGGGACAATAATCAGCCCCAGCATTTT. This codes for CASSLGWDNNQPQHF.

The chain employs TRBV5-5 and TRBJ2-2; no clear D. Per the germline V gene, CDR1 is SGHKS and CDR2 is YYEKEE (reference sequence). Trimming took off 1 base at V and 4 bases at J, with 11 bases between the two ends. The CDR3 extends over 15 amino acids. CDR3: CASSLREFSTGELFF. CDR3 coding DNA: TGTGCCAGCAGCTTGAGAGAGTTCTCCACCGGGGAGCTGTTTTTT.

This rearrangement joins TRBV5-4 to TRBJ2-7; 10 bases are a match to TRBD2. V lost 6 bases and J lost 4; bases outside the gene matches: 13. Germline V CDR1 and CDR2: SGHNT, YYREEE (reference sequence). The CDR3 length is 16 residues. The CDR3 bases are TGTGCCAGCAACCTTGGGGGAGCGGGAGGGCTGTACGAGCAGTACTTC. This encodes CASNLGGAGGLYEQYF.

The gene calls are TRBV7-3 and TRBJ2-3, with D possibly TRBD2 on 6 matching bases. The germline V gene has CDR1 SGHTA and CDR2 FQGTGA. V lost 5 bases and J lost 5, with 23 bases in between. This CDR3 has 17 amino acids. Written as DNA, the CDR3 is TGTGCCAGCAGCCCCACCCCTCTAGCGACCCGGGGAGATACGCAGTATTTT. This codes for CASSPTPLATRGDTQYF.

The chain has TRBV15 and TRBJ2-3; 14 positions agree with TRBD2. The ends lost 2 bases at V and 6 bases at J; junction bases unmatched: 4. The CDR3 is 16 amino acids. The germline V gene has CDR1 LNHNV and CDR2 YYDKDF (reference sequence). The CDR3 DNA reads as TGTGCCACCAGCAGACGACTAGCGGGAGGGGGGGATACGCAGTATTTT. Amino acids: CATSRRLAGGGDTQYF.

The rearrangement uses TRBV7-2 and TRBJ2-2; 8 nucleotides match TRBD2. The V and J ends lost 3 bases and 13 bases, in that order; junction bases with no gene match: 7. Germline CDR1 and CDR2: SGHTA and FQGNSA. The CDR3 is 13 amino acids. The CDR3 region is CASSFSGTLGLFF. In nucleotides, the CDR3 is TGTGCCAGCAGCTTTAGCGGGACCTTGGGGCTGTTTTTT.

This chain links TRBV19 with TRBJ2-7; 7 bases agree with TRBD2. The CDR3 runs to 14 residues. Trimming at V came to 1 base and at J to 2 bases, leaving 2 bases not matched to a gene. The V gene's germline CDR1 is LNHDA and CDR2 SQIVND (reference sequence). The CDR3 DNA reads as TGTGCCAGTAGTATAGGGGGGGGAGCCTACGAGCAGTACTTC. This translates into CASSIGGGAYEQYF.

CDR3 region: CASSATRTSGYTF. The CDR3 DNA follows: TGTGCCAGCAGTGCCACAAGAACATCTGGCTACACCTTC. This chain uses TRBV6-4 with TRBJ1-2, with D hard to call. Germline assignment: CDR1 MRHNA and CDR2 SNTAGT. The CDR3 is 13 residues long. Deletions cut 4 bases from V and 7 bases from J, with 13 bases between.

The V call is TRBV28, the J call TRBJ2-5; 11 nucleotides agree with TRBD1. Germline CDR1 and CDR2: MDHEN and SYDVKM. V lost 5 bases and J lost 3; bases outside the gene matches: 11. CDR3 length equals 17 residues. CDR3 in amino acids: CASSNRRDRGIEETQYF. The CDR3 DNA reads TGTGCCAGCAGTAACAGACGGGACAGGGGGATCGAAGAGACCCAGTACTTC.

V and J are TRBV4-2 and TRBJ2-3; D perhaps matches TRBD2 (5 bases). CDR1 is LGHNA and CDR2 is YNFKEQ in the germline V gene. The CDR3 totals 16 residues. Trimming stripped 2 bases from V and 1 base from J, with 13 bases between. The CDR3 nucleotides are TGTGCCAGCAGCCAACCTCTAGCTATGGGCACAGATACGCAGTATTTT. Protein sequence: CASSQPLAMGTDTQYF.

The chain has TRBV6-6 and TRBJ1-1; 8 bases agree with TRBD1. Germline assignment: CDR1 MNHNY and CDR2 SVGAGI (reference sequence). This CDR3 has 14 residues. J was trimmed by 5 bases and V by 7 bases; bases with no gene match: 9. The CDR3 DNA sequence: TGTGCCAGCACCACCGGACAGGGACGGACTGAAGCTTTCTTT. Translating it yields CASTTGQGRTEAFF.

CDR3 sequence (DNA): TGTGCCAGCTCACCCTCCAGGTCGGCAGGCGATGGCTACACCTTC. This encodes CASSPSRSAGDGYTF. The chain is built from TRBV18 and TRBJ1-2; D is unresolved. The CDR3 is made up of 15 amino acids. The V end was cut by 3 bases, the J end by 6 bases, with 17 bases between. The germline CDR1 and CDR2 sequences are KGHSH and LQKENI.

The CDR3 DNA is TGTGCCAGCAGCTTATGGGCGGAGGACTATGGCTACACCTTC. This translates into CASSLWAEDYGYTF. This chain connects TRBV7-2 to TRBJ1-2; D not resolved. V was shortened by 2 bases and J by 3 bases, with 10 bases between the two germline ends. CDR1 and CDR2 from the germline V gene are SGHTA and FQGNSA. The CDR3 length is 14 residues.

The table lists this clone with a few counts. The rearrangement joins TRBV9 to TRBJ2-1; 11 nucleotides line up with TRBD2. After removal of 0 bases from V and 7 bases from J, the junction contained 6 bases not matched to a gene. This CDR3 has 16 residues. Germline V lookup: CDR1 SGDLS, CDR2 YYNGEE. This chain's CDR3 is CASSVELAGEINEQFF. CDR3 DNA: TGTGCCAGCAGCGTAGAACTAGCGGGAGAGATAAATGAGCAGTTCTTC.

Remarks on this clone: Germline is not matched at one junction end, which may reflect a read error. V is TRBV7-7 and J is TRBJ2-5, with TRBD2 matching over 7 bases. The CDR3 spans 18 residues. Germline values: CDR1 SSHAT, CDR2 FNYEAQ (reference sequence). The CDR3 sequence is CASSLSRGASGLQETQYF. CDR3 coding DNA: TGTGCTAGCAGCTTAAGCAGAGGGGCTAGCGGCCTCCAAGAGACCCAGTACTTC.